The T cell receptor beta chain under discussion was sequenced for a study of T cell responses to AZD1222 COVID-19 vaccine. Overall study: Pooled in the analysis were second doses at about 4 or about 12 weeks. Study-wide points: Vaccine-associated CD4 TCRs ranged over spike, dominating at 160-218 and 743-854. Unmutated variant regions are reportedly targeted by nearly half of spike-specific TCRs.

With regard to this clone: Its antigen remains unidentified.

TCRdb's copy holds only in-frame clones and misses some; the assay was immunoSEQ multiplex PCR. The sample consists of around 100,000 clones, about nine tenths of them appearing once. There are 10 residues in the CDR3. From germline, CDR1 is SEHNR and CDR2 FQNEAQ (reference sequence). V gave up 3 bases and J gave up 8 bases, with 4 bases separating them. The rearrangement links TRBV7-9 to TRBJ1-1; D not resolved. This receptor was identified in an adult in good health. Source: peripheral blood, taken on day 0 of AZD1222 vaccination. CDR3 sequence: CASSLREAFF. The CDR3 DNA follows: TGTGCCAGCAGCTTGAGGGAAGCTTTCTTT. Supplemented by reference TRBV7-9 and TRBJ1-1, the full variable domain reads DTGVSQNPRHKITKRGQNVTFRCDPISEHNRLYWYRQTLGQGPEFLTYFQNEAQLEKSRLLSDRFSAERPKGSFSTLEIQRTEQGDSAMYLCASSLREAFFGQGTRLTVV.